This paragraph covers one TCR beta chain sequence. The CDR3 covers 16 residues. Germline V CDR1 and CDR2: PRHDT, FYEKMQ (reference sequence). Trimming removed 3 bases from V and 8 bases from J; junction bases left unmatched: 12. This sample was taken from a study of blood T cell repertoires in COVID-19. Measured with immunoSEQ multiplex PCR; TCRdb has only the in-frame clones, and not every one. Of some 270,000 clones in the sample, approximately 90% were seen once. The cohort comprised adults aged about 18 to 90 years residing in approximately 25 US areas. Sample: PBMCs or T cells enriched from blood (not recorded which). The clonotype originates from a woman aged 30 to 39 with acute COVID-19. The chain carries TRBV13 and TRBJ1-2; the match to TRBD1 covers 10 bases. CDR3 protein: CASSFGQGEGAWGYTF. The CDR3 coding sequence is TGTGCCAGCAGCTTTGGACAGGGGGAAGGGGCGTGGGGCTACACCTTC.